Presented here are 12 T cell receptor beta chains from one specimen sequenced in a study of somatic mutations in cytotoxic T cells in rheumatoid arthritis. Clones were read by immunoSEQ multiplex PCR, and TCRdb kept only the in-frame ones, dropping some. The sample contains 18,000 or so clones, 73% of which appear only once. Input material: CD8+ T cells sorted from blood. The receptors shown here come from a woman aged 55 to 70 in good health.

A note on this clone: The sample has other DNA sequences that encode this CDR3 too. This sequence joins TRBV7-2 and TRBJ2-7; D possibly uses TRBD1 or TRBD2 (6 bases each). The CDR3 covers 15 residues. Trimming removed 0 bases from V and 0 bases from J, with 9 bases in between. The germline CDR1 and CDR2 sequences are SGHTA and FQGNSA. CDR3 protein: CASSLAGGDSYEQYF. CDR3 nucleotides: TGTGCCAGCAGCTTAGCGGGGGGCGACTCCTACGAGCAGTACTTC.

The chain links TRBV7-9 to TRBJ2-1; 10 bases line up with TRBD1. Germline trimming cut 6 bases from V and 1 base from J; bases unmatched to any gene: 6. CDR3 length: 16 amino acids. Germline V gene data show CDR1 as SEHNR and CDR2 as FQNEAQ (reference sequence). This CDR3 reads CASSSTGGASYNEQFF. The DNA for the CDR3 is TGTGCCAGCAGTTCGACAGGGGGCGCGTCCTACAATGAGCAGTTCTTC.

The rearrangement joins TRBV7-2 to TRBJ1-5; 8 nucleotides align to TRBD1. V dropped 2 bases and J dropped 7; count of bases not matched to a gene: 7. This CDR3 spans 15 amino acids. CDR1 is SGHTA and CDR2 is FQGNSA in the germline V gene. The CDR3 spells CASSLTTGVDQPQHF. In nucleotides, the CDR3 is TGTGCCAGCAGCTTAACGACAGGGGTAGACCAGCCCCAGCATTTT.

CDR3 sequence: CASKTIGNTEAFF. Written as DNA, the CDR3 is TGTGCCAGCAAGACCATAGGGAACACTGAAGCTTTCTTT. The chain employs TRBV6-1 and TRBJ1-1, with D hard to call. CDR1 and CDR2 (germline): MNHNS, SASEGT. V lost 7 bases and J 1 base, leaving 10 bases between the germline ends. The CDR3 runs to 13 residues.

The chain joins TRBV4-1 to TRBJ1-2, with a tentative D call TRBD1 (6 bases). Trimming stripped 0 bases from V and 5 bases from J, with 10 bases between. This CDR3 is 14 amino acids long. CDR1 and CDR2 (germline): MGHRA, YSYEKL. The CDR3 region has the DNA TGCGCCAGCAGCCAAGATGGCAGGGGTTATGGCTACACCTTC. It translates to CASSQDGRGYGYTF.

The V gene is TRBV5-1, the J gene TRBJ2-1; a possible D gene is TRBD2 (7 bases). Trimming pared 3 bases from V and 4 bases from J, leaving 23 bases between. This CDR3 region has 18 residues. From germline, CDR1 is SGHRS and CDR2 YFSETQ. CDR3 region: CASSSPTVGGRGYNEQFF. The CDR3 nucleotides read TGCGCCAGCAGCTCGCCGACAGTGGGGGGGAGGGGGTACAATGAGCAGTTCTTC.

V is TRBV27 and J is TRBJ1-5, with D perhaps matching TRBD1 (5 bases). V shed 2 bases and J shed 1 base, with 9 bases lying between them. The CDR3 runs 15 residues. Germline V lookup: CDR1 MNHEY, CDR2 SMNVEV (reference sequence). CDR3 in amino acids: CASSLKAGSNQPQHF. The CDR3, as DNA: TGTGCCAGCAGTTTAAAGGCAGGGAGCAATCAGCCCCAGCATTTT.

The rearrangement uses TRBV27 and TRBJ2-7, with D unresolved. The CDR3 consists of 13 residues. The V end was cut by 2 bases, the J end by 4 bases, with 9 bases between. CDR1 and CDR2 (germline): MNHEY, SMNVEV (reference sequence). The CDR3 reads CASSLRPDYEQYF. In nucleotides, the CDR3 is TGTGCCAGCAGTTTACGGCCAGATTACGAGCAGTACTTC.

The rearrangement uses TRBV15 and TRBJ2-7; D is perhaps TRBD2 (6 bases). The germline CDR1 and CDR2 sequences are LNHNV and YYDKDF (reference sequence). CDR3 length: 14 residues. The V gene lost 0 bases and the J gene lost 5 bases, with 11 bases spanning the gap. The CDR3 DNA sequence: TGTGCCACCAGCAGAGAGAACCGCGGGGACGAGCAGTACTTC. Its protein product is CATSRENRGDEQYF.

The chain employs TRBV7-9 and TRBJ2-7; a possible D gene is TRBD1 (5 bases). Per the germline V gene, CDR1 is SEHNR and CDR2 is FQNEAQ (reference sequence). CDR3 size: 13 residues. V gave up 6 bases and J gave up 6 bases, with 15 bases separating them. The CDR3 DNA sequence: TGTGCCAGCAGACAGGCTTCCCCTTCCGAGCAGTACTTC. It encodes CASRQASPSEQYF.

V and J are TRBV5-1 and TRBJ2-7; no clear D gene. Trimming shortened V by 4 bases and J by 0 bases, and 11 bases separated the two germline ends. The CDR3 covers 14 residues. Germline V CDR1 and CDR2: SGHRS, YFSETQ. CDR3 protein: CASSPDRSSYEQYF. CDR3 DNA: TGCGCCAGCAGCCCGGACCGAAGCTCCTACGAGCAGTACTTC.

By share, this clone ranks as medium-sized. V usage is TRBV4-2 and J usage is TRBJ2-7; TRBD1 agrees at 8 bases. This CDR3 is 12 amino acids long. Trimming removed 1 base from V and 7 bases from J; junction bases left unmatched: 0. The germline V gene encodes CDR1 LGHNA and CDR2 YNFKEQ. The CDR3 loop reads CASSQGTGEQYF. Here the CDR3 DNA reads TGTGCCAGCAGCCAAGGGACAGGGGAGCAGTACTTC.